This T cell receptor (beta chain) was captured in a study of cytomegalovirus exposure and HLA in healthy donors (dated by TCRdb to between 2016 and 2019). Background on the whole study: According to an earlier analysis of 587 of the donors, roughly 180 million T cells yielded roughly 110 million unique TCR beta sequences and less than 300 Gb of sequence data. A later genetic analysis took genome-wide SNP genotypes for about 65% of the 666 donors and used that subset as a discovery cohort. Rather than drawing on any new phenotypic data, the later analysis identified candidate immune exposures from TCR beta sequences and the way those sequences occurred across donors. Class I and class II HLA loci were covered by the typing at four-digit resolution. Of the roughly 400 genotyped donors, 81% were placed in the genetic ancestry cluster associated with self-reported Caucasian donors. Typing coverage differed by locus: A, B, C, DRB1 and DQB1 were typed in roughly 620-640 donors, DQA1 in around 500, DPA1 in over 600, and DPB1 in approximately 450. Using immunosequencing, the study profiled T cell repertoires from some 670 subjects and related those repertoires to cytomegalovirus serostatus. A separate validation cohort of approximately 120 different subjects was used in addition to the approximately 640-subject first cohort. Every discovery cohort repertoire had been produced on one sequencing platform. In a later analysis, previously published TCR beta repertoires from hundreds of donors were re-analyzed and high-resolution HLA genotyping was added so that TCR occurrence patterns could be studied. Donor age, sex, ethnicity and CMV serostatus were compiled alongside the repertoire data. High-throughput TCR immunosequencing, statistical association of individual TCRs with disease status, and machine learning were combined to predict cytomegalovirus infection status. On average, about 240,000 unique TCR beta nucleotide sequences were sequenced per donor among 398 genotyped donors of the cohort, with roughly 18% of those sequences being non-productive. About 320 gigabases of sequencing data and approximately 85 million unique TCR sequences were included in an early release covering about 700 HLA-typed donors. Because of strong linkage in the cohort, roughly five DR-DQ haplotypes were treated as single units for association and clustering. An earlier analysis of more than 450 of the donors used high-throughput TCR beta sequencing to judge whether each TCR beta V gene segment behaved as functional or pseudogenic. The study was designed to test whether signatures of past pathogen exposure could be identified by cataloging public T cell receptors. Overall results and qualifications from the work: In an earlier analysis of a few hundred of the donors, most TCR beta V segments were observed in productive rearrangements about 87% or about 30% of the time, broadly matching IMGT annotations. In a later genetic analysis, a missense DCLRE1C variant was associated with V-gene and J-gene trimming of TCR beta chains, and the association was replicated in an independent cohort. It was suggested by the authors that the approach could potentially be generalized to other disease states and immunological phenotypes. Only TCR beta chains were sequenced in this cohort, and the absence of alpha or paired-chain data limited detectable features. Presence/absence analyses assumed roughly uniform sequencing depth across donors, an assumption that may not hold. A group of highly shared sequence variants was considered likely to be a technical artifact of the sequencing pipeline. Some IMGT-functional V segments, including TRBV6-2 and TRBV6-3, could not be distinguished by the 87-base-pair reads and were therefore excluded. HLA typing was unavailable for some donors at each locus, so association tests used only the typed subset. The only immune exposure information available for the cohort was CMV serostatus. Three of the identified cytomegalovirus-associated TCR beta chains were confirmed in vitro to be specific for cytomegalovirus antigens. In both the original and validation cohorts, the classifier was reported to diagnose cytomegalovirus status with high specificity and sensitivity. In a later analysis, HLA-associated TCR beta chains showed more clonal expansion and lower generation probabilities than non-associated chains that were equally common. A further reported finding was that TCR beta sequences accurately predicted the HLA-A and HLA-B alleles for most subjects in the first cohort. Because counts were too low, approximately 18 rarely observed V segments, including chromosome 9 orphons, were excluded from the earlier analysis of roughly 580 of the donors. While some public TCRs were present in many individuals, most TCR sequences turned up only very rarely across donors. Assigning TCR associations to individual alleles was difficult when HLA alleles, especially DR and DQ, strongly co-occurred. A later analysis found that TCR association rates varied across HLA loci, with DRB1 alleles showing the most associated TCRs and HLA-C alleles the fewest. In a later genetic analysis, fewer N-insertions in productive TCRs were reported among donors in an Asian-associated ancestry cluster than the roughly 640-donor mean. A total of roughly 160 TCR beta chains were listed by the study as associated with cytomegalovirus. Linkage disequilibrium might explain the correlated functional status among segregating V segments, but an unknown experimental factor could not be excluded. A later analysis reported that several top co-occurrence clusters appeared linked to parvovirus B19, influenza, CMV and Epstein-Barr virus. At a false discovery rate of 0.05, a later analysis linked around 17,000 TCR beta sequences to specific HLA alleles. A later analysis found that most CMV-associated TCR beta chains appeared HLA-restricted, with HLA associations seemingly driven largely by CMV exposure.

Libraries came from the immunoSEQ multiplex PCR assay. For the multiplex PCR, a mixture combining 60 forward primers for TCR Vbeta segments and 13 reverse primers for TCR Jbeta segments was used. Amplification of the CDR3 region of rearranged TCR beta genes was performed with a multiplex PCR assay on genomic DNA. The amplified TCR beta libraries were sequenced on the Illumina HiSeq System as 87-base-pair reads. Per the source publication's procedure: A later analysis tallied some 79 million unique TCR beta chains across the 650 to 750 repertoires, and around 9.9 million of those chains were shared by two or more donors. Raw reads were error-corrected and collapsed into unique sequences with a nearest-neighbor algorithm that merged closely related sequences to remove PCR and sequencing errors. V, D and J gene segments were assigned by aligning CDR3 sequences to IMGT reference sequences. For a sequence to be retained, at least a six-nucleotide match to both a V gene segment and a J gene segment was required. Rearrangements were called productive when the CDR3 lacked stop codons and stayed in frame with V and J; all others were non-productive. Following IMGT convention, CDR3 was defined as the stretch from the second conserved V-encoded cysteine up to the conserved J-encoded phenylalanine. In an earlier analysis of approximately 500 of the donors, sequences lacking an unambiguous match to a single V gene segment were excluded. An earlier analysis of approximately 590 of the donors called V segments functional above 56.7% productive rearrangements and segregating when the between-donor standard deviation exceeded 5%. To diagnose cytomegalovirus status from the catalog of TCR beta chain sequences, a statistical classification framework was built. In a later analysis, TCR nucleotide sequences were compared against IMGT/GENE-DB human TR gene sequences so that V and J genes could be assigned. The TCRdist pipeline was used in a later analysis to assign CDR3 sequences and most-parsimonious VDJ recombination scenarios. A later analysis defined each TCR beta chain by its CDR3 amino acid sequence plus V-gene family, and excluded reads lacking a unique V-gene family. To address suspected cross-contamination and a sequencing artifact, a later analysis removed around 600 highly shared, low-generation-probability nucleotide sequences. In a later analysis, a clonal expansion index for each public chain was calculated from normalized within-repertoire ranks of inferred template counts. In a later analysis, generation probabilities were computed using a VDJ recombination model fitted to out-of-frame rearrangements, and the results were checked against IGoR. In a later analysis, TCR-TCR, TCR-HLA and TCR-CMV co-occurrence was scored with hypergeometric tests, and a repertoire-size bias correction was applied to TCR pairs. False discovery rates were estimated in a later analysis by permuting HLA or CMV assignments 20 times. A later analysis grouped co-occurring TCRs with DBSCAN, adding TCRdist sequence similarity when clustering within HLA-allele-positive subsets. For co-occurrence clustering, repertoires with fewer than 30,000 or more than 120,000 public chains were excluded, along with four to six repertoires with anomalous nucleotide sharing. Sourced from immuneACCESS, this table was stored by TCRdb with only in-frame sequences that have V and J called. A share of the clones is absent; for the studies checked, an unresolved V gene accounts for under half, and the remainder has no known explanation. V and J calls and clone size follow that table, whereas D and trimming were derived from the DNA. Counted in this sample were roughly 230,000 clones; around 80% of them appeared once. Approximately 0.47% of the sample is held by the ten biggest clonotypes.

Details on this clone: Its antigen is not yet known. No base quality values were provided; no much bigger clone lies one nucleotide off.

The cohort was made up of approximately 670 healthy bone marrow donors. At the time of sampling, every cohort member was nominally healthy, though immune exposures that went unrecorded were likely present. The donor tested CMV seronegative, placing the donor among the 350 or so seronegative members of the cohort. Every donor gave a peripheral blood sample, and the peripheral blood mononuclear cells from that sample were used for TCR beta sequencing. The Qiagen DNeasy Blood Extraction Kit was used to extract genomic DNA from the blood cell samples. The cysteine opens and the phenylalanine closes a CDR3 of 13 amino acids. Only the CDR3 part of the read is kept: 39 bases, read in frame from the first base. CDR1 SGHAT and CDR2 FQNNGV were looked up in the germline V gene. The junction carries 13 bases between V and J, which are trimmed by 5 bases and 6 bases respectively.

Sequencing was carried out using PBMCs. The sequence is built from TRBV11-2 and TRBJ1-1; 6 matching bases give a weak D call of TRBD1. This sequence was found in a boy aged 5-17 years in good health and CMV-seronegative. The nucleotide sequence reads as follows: TGTGCCAGCAGCCGGGCGAGGACAGCTGAAGCTTTCTTT. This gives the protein CASSRARTAEAFF.